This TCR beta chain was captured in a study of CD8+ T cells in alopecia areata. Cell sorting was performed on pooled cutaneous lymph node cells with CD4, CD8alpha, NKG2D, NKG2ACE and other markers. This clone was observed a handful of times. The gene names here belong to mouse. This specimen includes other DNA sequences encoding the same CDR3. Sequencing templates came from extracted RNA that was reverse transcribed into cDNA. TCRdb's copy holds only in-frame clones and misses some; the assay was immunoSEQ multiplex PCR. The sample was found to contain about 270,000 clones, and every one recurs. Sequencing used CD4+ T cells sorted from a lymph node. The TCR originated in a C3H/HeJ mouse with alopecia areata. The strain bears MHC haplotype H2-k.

The CDR3 DNA, read in part, is TGTGCCAGCAGTCCTACAGGGGGTGCAGAA. It is translated as CASSPTGGAE. In full, the CDR3 reads CASSPTGGAETLYF. The chain uses TRBV19 and TRBJ2-3, with 7 bases fitting TRBD1. The CDR3 goes on 4 residues after the read ends, and that part is filled in from the germline J gene. This CDR3 contains 14 residues. The germline CDR1 and CDR2 sequences are FNHDT and SITEND (reference sequence). After removal of 4 bases from V and 1 base from J, the junction contained 3 bases not matched to a gene. Drawing the rest from reference TRBV19 and TRBJ2-3, the complete variable domain is GGIITQTPKFLIGQEGQKLTLKCQQNFNHDTMYWYRQDSGKGLRLIYYSITENDLQKGDLSEGYDASREKKSSFSLTVTSAQKNEMAVFLCASSPTGGAETLYFGSGTRLTVL.